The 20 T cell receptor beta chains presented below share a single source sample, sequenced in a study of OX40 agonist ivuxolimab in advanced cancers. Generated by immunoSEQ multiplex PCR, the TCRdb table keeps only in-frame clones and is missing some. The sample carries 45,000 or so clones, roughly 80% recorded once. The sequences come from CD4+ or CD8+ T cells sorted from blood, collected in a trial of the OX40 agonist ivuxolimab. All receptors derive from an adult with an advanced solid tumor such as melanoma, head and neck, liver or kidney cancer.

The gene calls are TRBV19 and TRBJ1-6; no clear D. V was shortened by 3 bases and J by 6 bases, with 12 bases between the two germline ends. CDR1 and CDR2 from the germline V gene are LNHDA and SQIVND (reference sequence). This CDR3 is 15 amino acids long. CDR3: CASSIVSPFNSPLHF. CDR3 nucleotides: TGTGCCAGTAGTATTGTTTCACCTTTTAATTCACCCCTCCACTTT. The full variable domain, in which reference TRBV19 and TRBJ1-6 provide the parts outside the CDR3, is DGGITQSPKYLFRKEGQNVTLSCEQNLNHDAMYWYRQDPGQGLRLIYYSQIVNDFQKGDIAEGYSVSREKKESFPLTVTSAQKNPTAFYLCASSIVSPFNSPLHFGNGTRLTVT.

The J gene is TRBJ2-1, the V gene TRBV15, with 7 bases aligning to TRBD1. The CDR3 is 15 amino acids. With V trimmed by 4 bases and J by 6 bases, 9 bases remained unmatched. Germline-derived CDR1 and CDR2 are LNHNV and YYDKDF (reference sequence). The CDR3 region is CATSITRQGSNEQFF. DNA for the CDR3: TGTGCCACCAGCATTACTCGACAGGGTAGCAATGAGCAGTTCTTC.

The CDR3 protein is CASSLDPGSSGATYNEQFF. The CDR3 bases are TGCGCCAGCAGCTTGGACCCGGGGAGTAGCGGAGCCACATACAATGAGCAGTTCTTC. This chain connects TRBV5-1 to TRBJ2-1; D is possibly TRBD2 (6 bases). The germline V gene has CDR1 SGHRS and CDR2 YFSETQ. Trimming left V 0 bases short and J 4 bases short, with 23 bases between. This CDR3 is 19 amino acids long.

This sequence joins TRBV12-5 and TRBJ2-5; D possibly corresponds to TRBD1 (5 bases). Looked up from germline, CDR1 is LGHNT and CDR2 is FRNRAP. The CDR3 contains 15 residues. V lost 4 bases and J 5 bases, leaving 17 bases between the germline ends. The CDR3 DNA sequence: TGTGCTAGTGGTTCCCTTCTGGGGCAGGCGGAGACCCAGTACTTC. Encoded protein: CASGSLLGQAETQYF.

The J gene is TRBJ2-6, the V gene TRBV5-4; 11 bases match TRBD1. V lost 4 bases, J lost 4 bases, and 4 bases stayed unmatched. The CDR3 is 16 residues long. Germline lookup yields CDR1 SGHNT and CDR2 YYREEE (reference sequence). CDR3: CASSLDRGLGANVLTF. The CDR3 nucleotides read TGTGCCAGCAGCCTGGACAGGGGGCTGGGGGCCAACGTCCTGACTTTC.

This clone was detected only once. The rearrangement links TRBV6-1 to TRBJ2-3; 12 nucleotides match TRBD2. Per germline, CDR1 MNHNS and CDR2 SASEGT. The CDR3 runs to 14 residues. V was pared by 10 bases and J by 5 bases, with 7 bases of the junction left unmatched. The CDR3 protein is CATRLAGVKDTQYF. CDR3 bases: TGTGCCACCAGACTAGCGGGAGTCAAAGATACGCAGTATTTT.

The CDR3 DNA follows: TGTGCCAGTAGCCAACAGGGGGCTGAAGATACGCAGTATTTT. Protein product: CASSQQGAEDTQYF. V and J are TRBV19 and TRBJ2-3; TRBD1 matches 9 bases. Germline CDR1 LNHDA, CDR2 SQIVND (reference sequence). V was clipped by 6 bases and J by 5 bases; unmatched bases: 6. CDR3 size: 14 residues.

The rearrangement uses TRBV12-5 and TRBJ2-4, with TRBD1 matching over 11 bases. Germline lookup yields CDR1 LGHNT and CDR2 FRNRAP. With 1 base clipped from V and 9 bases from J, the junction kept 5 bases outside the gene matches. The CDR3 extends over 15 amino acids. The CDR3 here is CASGLGSGQGVIQYF. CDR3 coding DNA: TGTGCTAGTGGTTTGGGATCGGGACAGGGGGTCATTCAGTACTTC.

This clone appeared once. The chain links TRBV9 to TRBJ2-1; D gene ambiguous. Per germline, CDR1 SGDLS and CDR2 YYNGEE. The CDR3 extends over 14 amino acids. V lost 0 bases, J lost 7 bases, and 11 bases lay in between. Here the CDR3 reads CASSVVGLVNEQFF. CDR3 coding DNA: TGTGCCAGCAGCGTAGTGGGGTTGGTTAATGAGCAGTTCTTC.

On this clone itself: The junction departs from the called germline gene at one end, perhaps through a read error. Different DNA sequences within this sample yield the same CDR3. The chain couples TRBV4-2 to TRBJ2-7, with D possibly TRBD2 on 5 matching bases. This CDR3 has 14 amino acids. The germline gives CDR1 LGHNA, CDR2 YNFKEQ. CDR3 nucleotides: TGTGCCAGCAGCCGTGAGGGCAACGCCTACGAGCAGTATTTC. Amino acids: CASSREGNAYEQYF.

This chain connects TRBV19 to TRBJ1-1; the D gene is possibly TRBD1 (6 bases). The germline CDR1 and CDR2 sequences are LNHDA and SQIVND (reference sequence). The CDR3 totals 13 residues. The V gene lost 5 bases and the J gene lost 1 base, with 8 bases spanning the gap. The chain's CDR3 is CASSVQGNTEAFF. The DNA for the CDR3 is TGTGCCAGTAGTGTACAGGGGAACACTGAAGCTTTCTTT.

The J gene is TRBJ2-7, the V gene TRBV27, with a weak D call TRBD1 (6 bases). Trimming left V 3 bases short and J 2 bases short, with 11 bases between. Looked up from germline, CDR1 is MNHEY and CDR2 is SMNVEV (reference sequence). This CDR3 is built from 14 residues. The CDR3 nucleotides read TGTGCCAGCAGTTTTTCCCAGGGGCCCTACGAGCAGTACTTC. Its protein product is CASSFSQGPYEQYF.

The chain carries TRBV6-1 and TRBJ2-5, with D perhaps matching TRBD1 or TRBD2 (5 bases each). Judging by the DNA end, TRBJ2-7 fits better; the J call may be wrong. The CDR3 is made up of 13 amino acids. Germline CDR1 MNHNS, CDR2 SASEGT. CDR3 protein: CASSLGRTYEQYF. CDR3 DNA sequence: TGTGCCAGCAGTCTGGGACGGACCTACGAGCAGTACTTC.

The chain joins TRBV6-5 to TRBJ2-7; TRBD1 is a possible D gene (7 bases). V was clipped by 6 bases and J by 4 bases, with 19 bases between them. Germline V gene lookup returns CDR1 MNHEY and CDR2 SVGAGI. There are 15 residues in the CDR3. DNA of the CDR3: TGTGCCAGCAGACAGGGGTGGGCTAGCGTGTACGAGCAGTACTTC. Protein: CASRQGWASVYEQYF.

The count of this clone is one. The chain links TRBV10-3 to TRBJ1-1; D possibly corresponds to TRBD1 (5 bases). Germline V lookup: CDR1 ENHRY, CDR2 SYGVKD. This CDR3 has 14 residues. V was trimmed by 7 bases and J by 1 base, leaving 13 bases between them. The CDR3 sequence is CAITRGTGNTEAFF. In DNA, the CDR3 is TGTGCCATCACTAGAGGGACGGGGAACACTGAAGCTTTCTTT.

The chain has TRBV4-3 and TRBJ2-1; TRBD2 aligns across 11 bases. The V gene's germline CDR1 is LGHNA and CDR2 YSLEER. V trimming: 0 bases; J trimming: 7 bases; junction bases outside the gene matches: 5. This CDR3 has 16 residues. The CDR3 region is CASSQDRRLAGNEQFF. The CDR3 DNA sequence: TGCGCCAGCAGCCAAGATCGGAGACTAGCGGGAAATGAGCAGTTCTTC.

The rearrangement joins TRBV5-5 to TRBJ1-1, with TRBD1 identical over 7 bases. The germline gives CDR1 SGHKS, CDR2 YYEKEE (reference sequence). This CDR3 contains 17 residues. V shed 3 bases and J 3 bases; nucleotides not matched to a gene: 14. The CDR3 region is CASSSTKTGPFDTEAFF. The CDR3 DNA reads TGTGCCAGCAGCTCGACGAAGACAGGGCCCTTTGACACTGAAGCTTTCTTT. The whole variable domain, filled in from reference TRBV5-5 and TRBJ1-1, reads DAGVTQSPTHLIKTRGQQVTLRCSPISGHKSVSWYQQVLGQGPQFIFQYYEKEERGRGNFPDRFSARQFPNYSSELNVNALLLGDSALYLCASSSTKTGPFDTEAFFGQGTRLTVV.

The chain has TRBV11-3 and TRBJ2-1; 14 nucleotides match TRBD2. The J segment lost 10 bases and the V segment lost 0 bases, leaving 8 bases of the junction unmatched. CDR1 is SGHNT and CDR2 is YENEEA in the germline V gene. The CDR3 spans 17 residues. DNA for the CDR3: TGTGCCAGCAGCTTAGATGGGACTAGCGGGAGTTATGGCGAGCAGTTCTTC. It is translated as CASSLDGTSGSYGEQFF.

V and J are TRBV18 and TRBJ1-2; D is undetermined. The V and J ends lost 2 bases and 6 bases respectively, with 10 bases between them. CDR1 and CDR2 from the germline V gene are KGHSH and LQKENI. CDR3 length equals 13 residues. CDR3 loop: CASSPNWEDGYTF. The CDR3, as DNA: TGTGCCAGCTCACCAAATTGGGAGGATGGCTACACCTTC.

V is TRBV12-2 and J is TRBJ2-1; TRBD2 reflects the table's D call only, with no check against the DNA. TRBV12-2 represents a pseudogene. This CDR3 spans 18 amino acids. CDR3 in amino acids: CASRLVFRWLREANEQFF. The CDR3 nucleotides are TGTGCAAGTCGCTTAGTATTTCGGTGGTTGCGGGAGGCCAATGAGCAGTTCTTC.